This TCR beta chain was observed in a study of blood T cell repertoires in COVID-19. Across the whole study: T cells, B-cell-depleted T cells, or PBMCs supplied cDNA or gDNA.

Measured with immunoSEQ multiplex PCR; TCRdb has only the in-frame clones, and not every one. This table holds roughly 250,000 clones, about 87% found once. Sequenced: peripheral blood. The source is a woman in her thirties or forties with acute or convalescent COVID-19.

The CDR3 sequence: CASRRDRAKTPLHF. The CDR3 region has the DNA TGTGCCAGCAGAAGGGACAGGGCGAAGACACCCCTCCACTTT. The chain employs TRBV21-1 and TRBJ1-6; the D call of TRBD1 is as the table states it, not checked on the DNA. TRBV21-1 is annotated as a pseudogene. This CDR3 is built from 14 residues.